Following are 3 T cell receptor beta chains from one sample sequenced in a study of blood T cell repertoires in COVID-19. TCRdb keeps only in-frame clones here, not all; method: immunoSEQ multiplex PCR. The data show about 250,000 clones, around 86% seen once. The source material was peripheral blood. The receptors were sampled from a woman aged 40 to 55 who had recovered from COVID-19.

The chain has TRBV5-1 and TRBJ2-3, with 11 bases aligning to TRBD2. CDR3 length: 16 residues. J lost 6 bases, V lost 0 bases, and 6 bases had no gene match. Germline CDR1 is SGHRS and CDR2 is YFSETQ. In DNA form, the CDR3 reads TGCGCCAGCAGCTTGGTCCCGACTAGCGGGACCGATACGCAGTATTTT. It encodes CASSLVPTSGTDTQYF.

This clone was detected only a few times. This chain joins TRBV19 and TRBJ1-1; D possibly corresponds to TRBD1 (6 bases). Deletions cut 1 base from V and 5 bases from J, with 17 bases between. CDR1 is LNHDA and CDR2 is SQIVND in the germline V gene (reference sequence). The CDR3 extends over 16 amino acids. For the CDR3, the DNA is TGTGCCAGTAGTATAGGGCAGGGGACCTTGGGGACTGAAGCTTTCTTT. Translated: CASSIGQGTLGTEAFF. Full variable domain (missing parts from reference TRBV19 and TRBJ1-1): DGGITQSPKYLFRKEGQNVTLSCEQNLNHDAMYWYRQDPGQGLRLIYYSQIVNDFQKGDIAEGYSVSREKKESFPLTVTSAQKNPTAFYLCASSIGQGTLGTEAFFGQGTRLTVV.

The chain combines TRBV3-1 (or the pseudogene TRBV3-2) with TRBJ1-2; no reliable D call. The germline gives CDR1 LGHDT, CDR2 YNNKEL (reference sequence). CDR3 size: 16 residues. V shed 1 base and J shed 8 bases, with 20 bases lying between them. CDR3 sequence (DNA): TGTGCCAGCAGCCAAGGGAGGGCCACTTCAAGTTGGGGCTACACCTTC. It encodes CASSQGRATSSWGYTF.